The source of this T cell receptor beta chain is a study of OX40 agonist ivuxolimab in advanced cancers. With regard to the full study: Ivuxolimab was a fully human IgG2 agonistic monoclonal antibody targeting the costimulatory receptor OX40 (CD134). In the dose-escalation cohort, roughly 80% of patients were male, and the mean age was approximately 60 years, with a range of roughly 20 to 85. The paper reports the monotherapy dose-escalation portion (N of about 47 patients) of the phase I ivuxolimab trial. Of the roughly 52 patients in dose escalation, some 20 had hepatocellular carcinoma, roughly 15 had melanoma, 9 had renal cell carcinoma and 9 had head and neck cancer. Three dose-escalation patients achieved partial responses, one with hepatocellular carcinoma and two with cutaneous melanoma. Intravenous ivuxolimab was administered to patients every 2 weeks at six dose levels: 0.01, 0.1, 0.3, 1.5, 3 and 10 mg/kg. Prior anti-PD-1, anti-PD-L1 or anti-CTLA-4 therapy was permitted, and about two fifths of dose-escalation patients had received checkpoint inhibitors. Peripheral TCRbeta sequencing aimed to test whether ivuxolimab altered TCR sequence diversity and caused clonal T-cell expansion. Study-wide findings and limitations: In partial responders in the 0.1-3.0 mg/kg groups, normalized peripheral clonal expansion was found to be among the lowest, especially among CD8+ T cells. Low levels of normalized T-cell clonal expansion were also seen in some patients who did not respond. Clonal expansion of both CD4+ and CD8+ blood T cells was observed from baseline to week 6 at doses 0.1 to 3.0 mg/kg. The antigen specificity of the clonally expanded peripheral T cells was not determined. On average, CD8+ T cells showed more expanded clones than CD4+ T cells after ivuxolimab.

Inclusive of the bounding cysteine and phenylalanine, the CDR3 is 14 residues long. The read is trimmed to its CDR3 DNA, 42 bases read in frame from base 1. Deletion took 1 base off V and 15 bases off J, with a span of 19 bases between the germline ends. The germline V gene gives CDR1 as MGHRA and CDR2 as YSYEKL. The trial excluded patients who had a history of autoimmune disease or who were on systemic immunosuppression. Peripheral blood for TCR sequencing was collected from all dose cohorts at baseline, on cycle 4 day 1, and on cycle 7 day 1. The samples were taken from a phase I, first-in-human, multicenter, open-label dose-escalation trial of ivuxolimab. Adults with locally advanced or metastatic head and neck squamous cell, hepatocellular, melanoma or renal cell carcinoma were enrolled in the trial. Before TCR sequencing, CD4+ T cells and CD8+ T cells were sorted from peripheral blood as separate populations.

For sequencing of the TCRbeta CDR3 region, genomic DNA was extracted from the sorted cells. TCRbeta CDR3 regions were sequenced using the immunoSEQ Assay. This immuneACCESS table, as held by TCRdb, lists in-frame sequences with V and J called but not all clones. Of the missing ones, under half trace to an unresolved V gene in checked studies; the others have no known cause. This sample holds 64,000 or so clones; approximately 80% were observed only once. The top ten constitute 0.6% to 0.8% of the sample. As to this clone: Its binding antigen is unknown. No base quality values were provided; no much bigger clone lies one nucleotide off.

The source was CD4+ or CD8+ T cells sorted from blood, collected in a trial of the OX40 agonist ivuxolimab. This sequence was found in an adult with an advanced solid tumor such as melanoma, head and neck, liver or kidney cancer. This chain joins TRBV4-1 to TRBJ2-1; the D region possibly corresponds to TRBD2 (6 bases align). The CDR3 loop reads CASSQAPSGGSPFF. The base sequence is TGCGCCAGCAGCCAAGCGCCCTCAGGAGGGAGTCCGTTCTTC.